Listed below are T cell receptor beta chains from one sample, sequenced in a study of CD8 T cells in Susac syndrome. TCRdb reanalysed the immunoSEQ multiplex PCR reads using MiXCR and keeps one entry per CDR3 protein. This table holds 90,000 to 150,000 distinct CDR3 sequences, 85% to 95% found once. Sequencing was performed on CD8+ T cells from PBMCs. The receptors originated from a human donor in good health. Each CDR3 is given with its conserved first and last residue. The D gene is left open where the match is weak. Rows may omit the clone size; those that give it use once, few, many or a size class.

clone_size	v_call	j_call	d_call	cdr3_aa	cdr3_nt
NA	TRBV20-1	TRBJ1-5	TRBD1	CSASDDRGSQPQHF	TGCAGTGCTAGCGACGACAGGGGAAGTCAGCCCCAGCATTTT
NA	TRBV19	TRBJ1-1	NA	CASSLKVNTEAFF	TGTGCCAGTAGCCTGAAAGTCAACACTGAAGCTTTCTTT
NA	TRBV5-1	TRBJ2-7	TRBD1	CASSLGQGETYEQYF	TGCGCCAGCAGCTTAGGACAGGGGGAAACCTACGAGCAGTACTTC
NA	TRBV5-1	TRBJ2-7	NA	CASSLGPTEQYF	TGCGCCAGCAGCTTGGGCCCTACCGAGCAGTACTTC
NA	TRBV6-5	TRBJ2-1	TRBD1	CASGTGSYNEQFF	TGTGCCAGCGGGACAGGGTCCTACAATGAGCAGTTCTTC
NA	TRBV29-1	TRBJ2-4	TRBD1	CSVEDTRQGKNIQYF	TGCAGCGTTGAAGATACGAGACAGGGGAAAAACATTCAGTACTTC
NA	TRBV7-2	TRBJ2-7	NA	CASSSDRGAYEQYF	TGTGCCAGCAGCTCGGACAGAGGGGCCTACGAGCAGTACTTC
once	TRBV4-1	TRBJ2-7	NA	CASSASIDEQYF	TGCGCCAGCAGCGCTAGTATCGACGAGCAGTACTTC
NA	TRBV12-3/TRBV12-4	TRBJ1-2	TRBD1	CASSRHRTGIPSFYGYTF	TGTGCCAGCAGTCGACACCGGACAGGGATTCCATCATTCTATGGCTACACCTTC
once	TRBV30	TRBJ2-3	TRBD2	CAWSDGSGRDTQYF	TGTGCCTGGAGTGACGGTAGCGGGCGGGATACGCAGTATTTT
NA	TRBV12-3/TRBV12-4	TRBJ2-3	TRBD2	CASSANLRLAGGSDTQYF	TGTGCCAGCAGCGCCAATCTTCGGCTAGCGGGAGGTTCAGATACGCAGTATTTT
NA	TRBV6-2/TRBV6-3	TRBJ2-1	TRBD1	CASSGYGTGDYEQFF	TGTGCCAGCAGCGGATACGGGACAGGGGACTATGAGCAGTTCTTC
NA	TRBV29-1	TRBJ1-1	NA	CSVGKGLNTEAFF	TGCAGCGTTGGTAAGGGACTGAACACTGAAGCTTTCTTT
NA	TRBV10-3	TRBJ2-2	TRBD2	CAIKEAGRAGELFF	TGTGCCATCAAGGAGGCAGGGAGGGCCGGGGAGCTGTTTTTT
NA	TRBV4-3	TRBJ1-1	NA	CASSQEAGRTEAFF	TGCGCCAGCAGCCAAGAGGCAGGGCGGACTGAAGCTTTCTTT
NA	TRBV20-1	TRBJ1-1	NA	CSARDRRVRTEAFF	TGCAGTGCTAGAGATCGCAGAGTCAGGACTGAAGCTTTCTTT
NA	TRBV5-1	TRBJ1-1	NA	CASSGKQHRDMAEAFF	TGCGCCAGCAGCGGAAAGCAACACCGGGACATGGCTGAAGCTTTCTTT
NA	TRBV10-3	TRBJ1-1	NA	CAISANRDTEAFF	TGTGCCATCAGTGCCAACAGGGACACTGAAGCTTTCTTT
NA	TRBV4-1	TRBJ2-7	TRBD2	CASSQDSGGDEQYF	TGCGCCAGCAGCCAAGATAGCGGGGGGGACGAGCAGTACTTC
NA	TRBV4-1	TRBJ1-1	NA	CASSQVPAANTEAFF	TGCGCCAGCAGCCAAGTTCCGGCAGCGAACACTGAAGCTTTCTTT
NA	TRBV6-5	TRBJ2-1	NA	CASKKEGTYNEQFF	TGTGCCAGCAAGAAGGAGGGGACCTACAATGAGCAGTTCTTC
NA	TRBV5-4	TRBJ2-1	TRBD2	CASSSGTSGRDNEQFF	TGTGCCAGCAGCTCGGGGACTAGCGGGAGGGACAATGAGCAGTTCTTC
NA	TRBV6-2/TRBV6-3	TRBJ2-1	TRBD2	CASSGSGWASGNEQFF	TGTGCCAGCAGTGGCTCGGGTTGGGCTAGCGGGAATGAGCAGTTCTTC
NA	TRBV5-1	TRBJ2-2	TRBD1	CASSLPTGLTGELFF	TGCGCCAGCAGCCTGCCGACAGGGCTCACCGGGGAGCTGTTTTTT
NA	TRBV6-6	TRBJ1-2	TRBD1	CASSQQGPSYGYTF	TGTGCCAGCAGTCAACAGGGGCCGAGCTATGGCTACACCTTC
once	TRBV4-2	TRBJ2-2	NA	CASSQVGAGRNTGELFF	TGTGCCAGCAGCCAAGTCGGGGCAGGGAGGAACACCGGGGAGCTGTTTTTT
NA	TRBV12-3/TRBV12-4	TRBJ2-7	NA	CASSLAGGAEQYF	TGTGCCAGCAGTTTAGCGGGGGGCGCCGAGCAGTACTTC
NA	TRBV15	TRBJ1-5	NA	CATSSPPGRTGSNQPQHF	TGTGCCACCAGCAGTCCTCCTGGTCGGACGGGTAGCAATCAGCCCCAGCATTTT
NA	TRBV20-1	TRBJ2-5	NA	CSASRQGTQYF	TGCAGTGCTAGTCGGCAGGGGACCCAGTACTTC
NA	TRBV6-2/TRBV6-3	TRBJ2-5	TRBD1	CASSYAPGQGSETQYF	TGTGCCAGCAGTTACGCTCCGGGACAGGGTTCGGAGACCCAGTACTTC
NA	TRBV20-1	TRBJ1-1	TRBD1	CSAEDRRNTEAFF	TGCAGTGCTGAGGACAGGAGGAACACTGAAGCTTTCTTT
few	TRBV7-2	TRBJ1-5	TRBD1	CASSRGGGSGNQPQHF	TGTGCCAGCAGCCGGGGAGGGGGCTCAGGCAATCAGCCCCAGCATTTT
few	TRBV4-3	TRBJ2-7	TRBD1	CASSRGQGSYEQYF	TGCGCCAGCAGCCGCGGACAGGGGTCCTACGAGCAGTACTTC
NA	TRBV20-1	TRBJ2-1	TRBD2	CSARVSSGRGEQFF	TGCAGTGCTAGAGTGTCTAGCGGGAGGGGGGAGCAGTTCTTC
NA	TRBV10-3	TRBJ2-7	NA	CAINGGGAYEQYF	TGTGCCATCAACGGCGGCGGGGCCTACGAGCAGTACTTC
NA	TRBV2	TRBJ1-1	NA	CASADDTEAFF	TGTGCCAGCGCGGATGACACTGAAGCTTTCTTT
NA	TRBV7-3	TRBJ1-1	NA	CASVLGYNTEAFF	TGTGCCAGCGTTTTAGGGTACAACACTGAAGCTTTCTTT
NA	TRBV3-1	TRBJ1-2	NA	CASSQVWTTNYGYTF	TGTGCCAGCAGCCAAGTTTGGACAACTAACTATGGCTACACCTTC
NA	TRBV20-1	TRBJ1-5	NA	CSAVDWTYSNQPQHF	TGCAGTGCTGTCGATTGGACTTATAGCAATCAGCCCCAGCATTTT